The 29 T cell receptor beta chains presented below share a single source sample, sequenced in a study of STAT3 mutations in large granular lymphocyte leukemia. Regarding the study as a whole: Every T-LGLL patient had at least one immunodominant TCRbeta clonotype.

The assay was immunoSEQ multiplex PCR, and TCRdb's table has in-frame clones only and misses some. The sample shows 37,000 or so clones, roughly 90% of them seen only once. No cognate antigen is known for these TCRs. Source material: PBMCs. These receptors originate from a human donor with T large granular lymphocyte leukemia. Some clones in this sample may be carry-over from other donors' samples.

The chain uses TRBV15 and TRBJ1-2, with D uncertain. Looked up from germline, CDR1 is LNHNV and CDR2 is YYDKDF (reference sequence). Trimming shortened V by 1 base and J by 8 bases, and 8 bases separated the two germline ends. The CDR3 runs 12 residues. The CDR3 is CATSRGGLGYTF. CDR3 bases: TGTGCCACCAGCAGAGGGGGTTTAGGCTACACCTTC.

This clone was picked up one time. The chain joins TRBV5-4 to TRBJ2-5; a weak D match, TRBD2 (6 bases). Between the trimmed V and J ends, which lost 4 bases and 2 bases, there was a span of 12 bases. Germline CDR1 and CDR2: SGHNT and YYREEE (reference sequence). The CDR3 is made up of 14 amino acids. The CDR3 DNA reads TGTGCCAGCAGCGTTGCCCGGGGGCAAGAGACCCAGTACTTC. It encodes CASSVARGQETQYF.

CDR3 nucleotide sequence: TGTGCCAGCCAACCGTTCTCTGGAAACACCATATATTTT. It codes for CASQPFSGNTIYF. The chain joins TRBV25-1 to TRBJ1-3; D uncertain. Germline lookup yields CDR1 MGHDK and CDR2 SYGVNS. CDR3 length: 13 residues. The ends were cut back, 8 bases at V and 0 bases at J, with 8 bases in the middle.

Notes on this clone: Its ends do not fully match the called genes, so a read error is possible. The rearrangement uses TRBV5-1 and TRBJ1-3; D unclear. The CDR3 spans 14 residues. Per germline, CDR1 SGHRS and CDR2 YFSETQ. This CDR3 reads CATSTGYSGNTIYF. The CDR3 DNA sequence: TGCGCCACCAGCACCGGATACTCTGGAAACACCATATATTTT.

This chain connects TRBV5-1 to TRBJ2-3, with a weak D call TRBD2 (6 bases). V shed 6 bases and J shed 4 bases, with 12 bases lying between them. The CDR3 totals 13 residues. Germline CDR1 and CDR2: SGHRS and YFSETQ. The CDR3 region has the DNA TGCGCCAGCAATTGGGGGGACCCAGATACGCAGTATTTT. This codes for CASNWGDPDTQYF.

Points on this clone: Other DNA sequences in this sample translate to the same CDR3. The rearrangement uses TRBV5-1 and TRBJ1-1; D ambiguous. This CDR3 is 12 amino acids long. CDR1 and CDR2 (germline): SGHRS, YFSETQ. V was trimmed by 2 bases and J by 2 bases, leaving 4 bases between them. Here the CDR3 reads CASSFGNTEAFF. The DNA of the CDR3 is TGCGCCAGCAGCTTTGGTAACACTGAAGCTTTCTTT.

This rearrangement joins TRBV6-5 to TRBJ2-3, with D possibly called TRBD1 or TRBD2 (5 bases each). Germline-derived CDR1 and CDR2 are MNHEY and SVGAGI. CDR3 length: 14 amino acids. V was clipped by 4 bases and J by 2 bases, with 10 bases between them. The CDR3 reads CASSSGTPTDTQYF. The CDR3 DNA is TGTGCCAGCAGTTCCGGGACCCCCACAGATACGCAGTATTTT.

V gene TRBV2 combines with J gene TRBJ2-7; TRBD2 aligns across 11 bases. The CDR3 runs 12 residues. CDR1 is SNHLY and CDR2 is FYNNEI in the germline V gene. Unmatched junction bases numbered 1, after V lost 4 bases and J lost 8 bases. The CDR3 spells CASSGLAGKQYV. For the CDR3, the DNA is TGTGCCAGCAGTGGACTAGCGGGGAAGCAGTACGTC.

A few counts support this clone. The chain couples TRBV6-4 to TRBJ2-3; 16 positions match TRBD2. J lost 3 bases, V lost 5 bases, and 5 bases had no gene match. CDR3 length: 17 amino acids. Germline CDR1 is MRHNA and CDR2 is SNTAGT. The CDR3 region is CASSPGTSGGATDTQYF. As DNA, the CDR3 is TGTGCCAGCAGTCCCGGGACTAGCGGGGGGGCAACAGATACGCAGTATTTT.

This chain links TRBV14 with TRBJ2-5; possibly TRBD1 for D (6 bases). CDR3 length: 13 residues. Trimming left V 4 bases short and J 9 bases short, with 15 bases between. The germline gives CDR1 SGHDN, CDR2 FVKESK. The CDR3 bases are TGTGCCAGCAGCCCGCAGGGGCCAACGTCCCAGTACTTC. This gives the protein CASSPQGPTSQYF.

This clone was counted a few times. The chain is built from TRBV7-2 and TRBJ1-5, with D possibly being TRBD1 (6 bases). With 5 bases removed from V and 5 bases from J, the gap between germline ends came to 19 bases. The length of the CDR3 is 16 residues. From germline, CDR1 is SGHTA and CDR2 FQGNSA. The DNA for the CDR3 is TGTGCCAGCAGCCAACGTGGGGGGGCGCAGGATCAGCCCCAGCATTTT. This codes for CASSQRGGAQDQPQHF.

CDR3 in amino acids: CASRDRVSQYF. The CDR3 bases are TGTGCCAGCAGGGACAGGGTGTCGCAGTATTTT. This sequence joins TRBV6-5 and TRBJ2-3; TRBD1 agrees at 8 bases. The CDR3 extends over 11 amino acids. V lost 6 bases, J lost 10 bases, and 3 bases stayed unmatched. The germline V gene has CDR1 MNHEY and CDR2 SVGAGI.

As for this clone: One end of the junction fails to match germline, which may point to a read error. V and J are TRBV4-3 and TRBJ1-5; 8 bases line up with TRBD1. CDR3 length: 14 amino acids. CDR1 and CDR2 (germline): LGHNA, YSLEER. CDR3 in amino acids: CASSQAGGNQPQHF. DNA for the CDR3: TGCGCCAGCAGCCAAGCAGGGGGCAACCAGCCCCAGCATTTT.

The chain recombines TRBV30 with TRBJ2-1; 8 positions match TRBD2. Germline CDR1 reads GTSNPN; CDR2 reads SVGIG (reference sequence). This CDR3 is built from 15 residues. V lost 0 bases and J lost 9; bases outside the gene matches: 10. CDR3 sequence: CAWSVQAGTRGEQFF. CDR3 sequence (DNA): TGTGCCTGGAGTGTACAGGCCGGGACTAGAGGTGAGCAGTTCTTC.

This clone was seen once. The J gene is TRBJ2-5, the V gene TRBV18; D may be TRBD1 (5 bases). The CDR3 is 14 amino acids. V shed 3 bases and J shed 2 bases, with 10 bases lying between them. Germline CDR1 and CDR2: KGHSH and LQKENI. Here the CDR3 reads CASSPPDSQETQYF. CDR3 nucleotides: TGTGCCAGCTCACCCCCTGACAGTCAAGAGACCCAGTACTTC.

DNA for the CDR3: TGTGCCAGCGGTAACAGGGGTTCGATAACTAATGAAAAACTGTTTTTT. Translating gives CASGNRGSITNEKLFF. The gene calls are TRBV6-6 and TRBJ1-4; 7 bases match TRBD1. Germline V CDR1 and CDR2: MNHNY, SVGAGI (reference sequence). There are 16 residues in the CDR3. V dropped 8 bases and J dropped 1; count of bases not matched to a gene: 10.

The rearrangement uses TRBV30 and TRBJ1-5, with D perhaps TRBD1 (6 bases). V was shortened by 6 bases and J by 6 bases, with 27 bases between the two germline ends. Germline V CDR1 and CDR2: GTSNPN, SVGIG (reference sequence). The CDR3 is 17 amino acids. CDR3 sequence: CACLDTIRGTIAQPQHF. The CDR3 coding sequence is TGTGCCTGCTTAGACACCATTAGGGGGACCATAGCTCAGCCCCAGCATTTT.

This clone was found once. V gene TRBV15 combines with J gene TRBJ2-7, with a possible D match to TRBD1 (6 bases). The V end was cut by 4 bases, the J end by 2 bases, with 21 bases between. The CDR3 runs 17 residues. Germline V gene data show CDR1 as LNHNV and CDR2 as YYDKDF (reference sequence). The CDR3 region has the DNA TGTGCCACCAGCACCCCCCCCTTTACGGACAGACCCTACGAGCAGTACGTC. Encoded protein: CATSTPPFTDRPYEQYV.

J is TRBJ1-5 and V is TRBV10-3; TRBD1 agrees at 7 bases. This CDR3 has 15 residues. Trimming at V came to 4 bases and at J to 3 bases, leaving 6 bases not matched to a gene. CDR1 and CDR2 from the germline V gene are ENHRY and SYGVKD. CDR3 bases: TGTGCCATCAGTGGGACAGGCCCAACCAATCAGCCCCAGCATTTT. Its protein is CAISGTGPTNQPQHF.

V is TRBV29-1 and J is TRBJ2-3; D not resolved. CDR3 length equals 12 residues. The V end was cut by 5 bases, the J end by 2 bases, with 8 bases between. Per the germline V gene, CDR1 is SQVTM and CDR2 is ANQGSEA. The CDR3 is CSVKTHTDTQYF. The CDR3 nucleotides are TGCAGCGTTAAGACCCACACAGATACGCAGTATTTT.

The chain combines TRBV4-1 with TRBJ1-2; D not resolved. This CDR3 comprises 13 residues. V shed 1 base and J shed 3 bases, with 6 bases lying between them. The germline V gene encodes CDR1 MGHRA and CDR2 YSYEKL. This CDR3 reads CASSQAGYYGYTF. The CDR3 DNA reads TGCGCCAGCAGCCAAGCGGGGTACTATGGCTACACCTTC.

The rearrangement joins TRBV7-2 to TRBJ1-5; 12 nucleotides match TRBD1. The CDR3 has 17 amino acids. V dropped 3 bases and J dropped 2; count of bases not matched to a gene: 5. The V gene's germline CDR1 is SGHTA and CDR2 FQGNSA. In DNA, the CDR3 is TGTGCCAGCAGCTTCCGGGACAGGGGGCCGGGCAATCAGCCCCAGCATTTT. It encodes CASSFRDRGPGNQPQHF. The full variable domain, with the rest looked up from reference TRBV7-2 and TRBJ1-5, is GAGVSQSPSNKVTEKGKDVELRCDPISGHTALYWYRQSLGQGLEFLIYFQGNSAPDKSGLPSDRFSAERTGGSVSTLTIQRTQQEDSAVYLCASSFRDRGPGNQPQHFGDGTRLSIL.

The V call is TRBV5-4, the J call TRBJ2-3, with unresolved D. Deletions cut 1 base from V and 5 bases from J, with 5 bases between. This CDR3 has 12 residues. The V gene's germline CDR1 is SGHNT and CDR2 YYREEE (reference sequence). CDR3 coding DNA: TGTGCCAGCAGCTTGAATAGAGATACGCAGTATTTT. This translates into CASSLNRDTQYF.

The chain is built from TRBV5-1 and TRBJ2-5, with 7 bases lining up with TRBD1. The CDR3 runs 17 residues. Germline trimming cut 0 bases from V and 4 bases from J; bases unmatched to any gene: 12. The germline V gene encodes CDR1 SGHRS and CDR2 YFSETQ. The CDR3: CASSLDIARGLRETQYF. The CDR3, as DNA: TGCGCCAGCAGCTTGGATATCGCCAGGGGGTTGAGAGAGACCCAGTACTTC.

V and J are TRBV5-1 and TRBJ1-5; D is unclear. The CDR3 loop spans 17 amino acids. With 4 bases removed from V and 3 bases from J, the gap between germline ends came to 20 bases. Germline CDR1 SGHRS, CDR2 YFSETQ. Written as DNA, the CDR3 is TGCGCCAGCAGCCTTTTCGAAGCCAGCTCACACAATCAGCCCCAGCATTTT. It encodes CASSLFEASSHNQPQHF. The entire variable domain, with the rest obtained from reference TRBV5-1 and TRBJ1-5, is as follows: KAGVTQTPRYLIKTRGQQVTLSCSPISGHRSVSWYQQTPGQGLQFLFEYFSETQRNKGNFPGRFSGRQFSNSRSEMNVSTLELGDSALYLCASSLFEASSHNQPQHFGDGTRLSIL.

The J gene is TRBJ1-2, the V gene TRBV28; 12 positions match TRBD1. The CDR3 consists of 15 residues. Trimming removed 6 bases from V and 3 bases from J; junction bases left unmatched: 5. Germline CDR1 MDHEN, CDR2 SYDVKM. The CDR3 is CASSKGQGADYGYTF. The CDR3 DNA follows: TGTGCCAGCAGCAAGGGACAGGGGGCGGACTATGGCTACACCTTC.

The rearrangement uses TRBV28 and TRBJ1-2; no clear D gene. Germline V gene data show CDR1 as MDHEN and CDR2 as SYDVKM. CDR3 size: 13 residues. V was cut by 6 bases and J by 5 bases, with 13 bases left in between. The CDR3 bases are TGTGCCAGCAGCCTGACACCTCATTATGGCTACACCTTC. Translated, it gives CASSLTPHYGYTF.

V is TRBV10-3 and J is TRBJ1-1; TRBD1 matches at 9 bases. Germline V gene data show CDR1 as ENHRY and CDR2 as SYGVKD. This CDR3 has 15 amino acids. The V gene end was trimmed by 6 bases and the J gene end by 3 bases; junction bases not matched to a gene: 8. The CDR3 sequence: CAISPGQGSDTEAFF. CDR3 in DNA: TGTGCCATCAGCCCCGGACAGGGGAGCGACACTGAAGCTTTCTTT.

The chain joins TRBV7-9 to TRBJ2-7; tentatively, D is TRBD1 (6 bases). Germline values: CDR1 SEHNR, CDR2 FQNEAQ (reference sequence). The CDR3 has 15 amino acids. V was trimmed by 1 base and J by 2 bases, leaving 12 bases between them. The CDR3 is CASSLGLGTPYEQYF. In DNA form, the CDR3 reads TGTGCCAGCAGCTTAGGCCTAGGGACACCCTACGAGCAGTACTTC. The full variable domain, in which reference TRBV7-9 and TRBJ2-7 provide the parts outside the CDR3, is DTGVSQNPRHKITKRGQNVTFRCDPISEHNRLYWYRQTLGQGPEFLTYFQNEAQLEKSRLLSDRFSAERPKGSFSTLEIQRTEQGDSAMYLCASSLGLGTPYEQYFGPGTRLTVT.